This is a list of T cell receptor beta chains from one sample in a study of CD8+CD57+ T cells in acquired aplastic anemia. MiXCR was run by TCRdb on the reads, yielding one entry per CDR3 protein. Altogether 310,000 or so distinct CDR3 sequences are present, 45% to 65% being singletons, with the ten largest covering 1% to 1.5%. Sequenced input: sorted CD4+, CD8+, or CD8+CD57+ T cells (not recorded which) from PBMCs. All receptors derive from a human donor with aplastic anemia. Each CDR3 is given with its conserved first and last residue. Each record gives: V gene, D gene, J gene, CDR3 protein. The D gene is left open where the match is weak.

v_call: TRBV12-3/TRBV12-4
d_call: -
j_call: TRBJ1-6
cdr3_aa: CASSGTGANSPLHF

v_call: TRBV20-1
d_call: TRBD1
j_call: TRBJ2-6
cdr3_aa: CSANTLDRSSGANVLTF

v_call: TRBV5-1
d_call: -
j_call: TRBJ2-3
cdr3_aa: CASSPGLATTDTQYF

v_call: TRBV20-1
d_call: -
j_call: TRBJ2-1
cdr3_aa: CSASGGGYNEQFF

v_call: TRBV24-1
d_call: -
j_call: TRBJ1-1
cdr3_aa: CASSNRASKTEAFF

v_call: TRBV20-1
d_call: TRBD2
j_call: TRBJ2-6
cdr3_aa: CSAADTSGRANVLTF

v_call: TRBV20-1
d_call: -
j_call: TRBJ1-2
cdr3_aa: CSASLGHGYTF

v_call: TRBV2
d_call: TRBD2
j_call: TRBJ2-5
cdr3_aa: CASSVGLDQETQYF

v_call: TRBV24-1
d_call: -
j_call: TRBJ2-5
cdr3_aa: CATGSGETQYF

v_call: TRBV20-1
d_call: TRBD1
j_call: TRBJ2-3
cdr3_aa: CSAGTGGRRDTQYF

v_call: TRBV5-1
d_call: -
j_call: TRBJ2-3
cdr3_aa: CASSLGSGGTGGSADTQYF

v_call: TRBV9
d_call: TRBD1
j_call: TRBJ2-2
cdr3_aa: CASSAGQGVAGELFF

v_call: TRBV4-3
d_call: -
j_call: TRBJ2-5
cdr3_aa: CASSQDQTGETQYF

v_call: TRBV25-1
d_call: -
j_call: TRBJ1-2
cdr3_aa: CASSEHILPPYSDSYGYTF

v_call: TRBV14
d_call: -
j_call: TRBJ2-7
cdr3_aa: CASSPEWGSSYEQYF

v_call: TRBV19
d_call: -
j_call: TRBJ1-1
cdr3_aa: CASKDGEAFF

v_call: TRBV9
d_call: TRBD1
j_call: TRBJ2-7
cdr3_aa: CASSFRDREGGTGYEQYF

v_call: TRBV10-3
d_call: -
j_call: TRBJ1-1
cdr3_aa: CAIRDIGENTEAFF

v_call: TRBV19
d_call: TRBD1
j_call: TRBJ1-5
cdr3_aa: CASSIDSGGQSNQPQHF

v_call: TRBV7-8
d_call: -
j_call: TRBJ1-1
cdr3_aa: CASSLVEGISTEAFF

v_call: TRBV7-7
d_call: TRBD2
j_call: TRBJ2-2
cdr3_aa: CASSLSGGGYTGELFF

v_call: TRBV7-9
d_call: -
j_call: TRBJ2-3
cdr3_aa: CASSPGIYTDTQYF

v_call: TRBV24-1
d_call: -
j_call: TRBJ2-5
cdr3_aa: CATSDPQETQYF

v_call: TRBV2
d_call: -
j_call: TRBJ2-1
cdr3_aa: CASSEGRESQFF

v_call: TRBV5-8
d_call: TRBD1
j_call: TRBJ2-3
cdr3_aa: CASSLASGGSTQYF

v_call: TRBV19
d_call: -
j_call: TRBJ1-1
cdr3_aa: CASTGPTGGPNTEAFF

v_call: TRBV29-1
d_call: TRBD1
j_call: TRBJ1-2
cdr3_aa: CSGRTGGYGYTF

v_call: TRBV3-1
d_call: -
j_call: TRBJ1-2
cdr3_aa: CASSQEGSNYGYTF

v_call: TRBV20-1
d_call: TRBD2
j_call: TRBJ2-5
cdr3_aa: CSALGGVQYEQYERETQYF

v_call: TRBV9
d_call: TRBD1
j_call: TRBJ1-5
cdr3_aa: CASSRGQGAGQPQHF

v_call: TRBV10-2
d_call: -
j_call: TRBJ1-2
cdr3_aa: CASSPSSYGYTF

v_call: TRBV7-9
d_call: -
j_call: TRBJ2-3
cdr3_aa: CASSPGTALYTDTQYF

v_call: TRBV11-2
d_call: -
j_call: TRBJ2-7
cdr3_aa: CASSSSSWGSISYEQYF

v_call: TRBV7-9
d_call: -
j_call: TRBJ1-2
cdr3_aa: CASSLTGAGSYGYTF

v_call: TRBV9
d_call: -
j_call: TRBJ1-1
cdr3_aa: CASSPQLSGQNTEAFF

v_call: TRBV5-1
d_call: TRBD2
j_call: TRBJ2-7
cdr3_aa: CASSRTGTIYEQYF

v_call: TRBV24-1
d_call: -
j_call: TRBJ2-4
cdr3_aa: CATLRRTWDIQYF

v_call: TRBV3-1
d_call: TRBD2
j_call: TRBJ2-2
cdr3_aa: CASSQGPAGNIGELFF

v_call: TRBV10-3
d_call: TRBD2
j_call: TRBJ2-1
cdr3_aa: CAIRLAGGTYNEQFF

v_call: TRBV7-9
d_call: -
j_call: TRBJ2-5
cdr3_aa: CASSPGFPETQYF

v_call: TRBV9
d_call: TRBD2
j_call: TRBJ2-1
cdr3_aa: CASSVLAGGVNEQFF

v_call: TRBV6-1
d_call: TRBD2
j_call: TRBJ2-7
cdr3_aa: CASWEGSSSYEQYF

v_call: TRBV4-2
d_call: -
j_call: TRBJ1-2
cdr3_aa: CASSQDLVGNYGYTF

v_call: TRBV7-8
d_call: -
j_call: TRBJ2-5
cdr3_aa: CASSSVGRSQETQYF

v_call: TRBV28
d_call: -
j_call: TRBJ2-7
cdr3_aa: CASSPLNEQYF

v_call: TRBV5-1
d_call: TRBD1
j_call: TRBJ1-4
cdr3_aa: CASTVDRGGEKLFF

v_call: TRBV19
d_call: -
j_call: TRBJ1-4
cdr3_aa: CASSRGTNEKLFF

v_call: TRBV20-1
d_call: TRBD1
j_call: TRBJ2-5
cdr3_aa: CSARRDRNQETQYF

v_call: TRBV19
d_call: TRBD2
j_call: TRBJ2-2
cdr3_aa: CASSPGTSGELFF

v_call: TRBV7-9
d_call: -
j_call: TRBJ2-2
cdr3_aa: CASSLEGPNTGELFF

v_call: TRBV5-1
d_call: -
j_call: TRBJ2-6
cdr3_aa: CASSLSLRQTLSGANVLTF

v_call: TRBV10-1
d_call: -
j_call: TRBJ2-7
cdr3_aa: CASSDGGGEQYF

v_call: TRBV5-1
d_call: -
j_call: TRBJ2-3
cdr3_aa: CASSTGAGGADTQYF

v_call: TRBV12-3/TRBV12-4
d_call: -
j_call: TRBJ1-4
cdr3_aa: CASSLRQLEKLFF

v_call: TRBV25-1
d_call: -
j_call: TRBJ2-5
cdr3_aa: CASSARLVEGLETQCF